The clone carrying this T cell receptor (beta chain) was detected many times. Its matching antigen is unknown. This sample stems from a study of breast tumors, draining lymph nodes, adjacent tissues. V shed 5 bases and J shed 1 base, with 9 bases lying between them. CDR1 and CDR2 from the germline V gene are MGHRA and YSYEKL. The length of the CDR3 is 14 residues. TCRdb reprocessed the multiplex PCR reads with MiXCR, giving one entry per CDR3 protein. This table holds more than 250,000 distinct CDR3 sequences, more than 30% found once. Axillary draining lymph nodes of breast cancer patients supplied the node samples. Findings and limits, study-wide: The data were judged consistent with most tumor T cells coming from lymph node and expanding in tumor. Tumor TCR diversity was below lymph nodes but above nontumor tissue.

The receptor comes from a female donor with breast cancer. Some clones in this sample may be carry-over from other donors' samples. The specimen sequenced was axillary lymph node tissue. The chain combines TRBV4-1 with TRBJ1-3; D ambiguous. The CDR3 coding sequence is TGCGCCAGCAGCGTGAGCCCTTCTGGAAACACCATATATTTT. This translates into CASSVSPSGNTIYF.